This TCR beta chain was found in a study of blood T cell repertoires in COVID-19. Study background: T cells, B-cell-depleted T cells, or PBMCs supplied cDNA or gDNA.

The participants were between about 18 and 90 years old and came from 24 US areas. The CDR3 runs 15 residues. V was shortened by 6 bases and J by 1 base, with 12 bases between the two germline ends. Germline V gives CDR1 MNHNY, CDR2 SVGAGI (reference sequence). Generated by immunoSEQ multiplex PCR, the TCRdb table keeps only in-frame clones and is missing some. The data show 490,000 or so clones, about 85% seen once. V usage is TRBV6-6 and J usage is TRBJ2-2, with D perhaps TRBD1 (7 bases). The sequenced sample consisted of PBMCs or T cells enriched from blood (not recorded which). The sequence was obtained from a woman aged 60-75 years who had recovered from COVID-19. CDR3 in DNA: TGTGCCAGCAGGTCAGGGGGGATGAACACCGGGGAGCTGTTTTTT. It encodes CASRSGGMNTGELFF.